A single sample gave rise to the 21 T cell receptor beta chains below, sequenced in a study of T cell responses to AZD1222 COVID-19 vaccine. The table came from immunoSEQ multiplex PCR; TCRdb's copy has only in-frame clones and leaves some out. This sample has more than 150,000 clones, with around 94% found just once. The sample consisted of peripheral blood, taken on day 0 of AZD1222 vaccination. The receptor set was obtained from an adult in good health.

This chain links TRBV27 with TRBJ1-1, with D possibly being TRBD1 (6 bases). From germline, CDR1 is MNHEY and CDR2 SMNVEV (reference sequence). The CDR3 totals 13 residues. V shed 8 bases and J shed 5 bases, with 15 bases lying between them. The CDR3 reads CASRPQGGTEAFF. The CDR3 coding sequence is TGTGCCAGCCGGCCACAGGGAGGGACTGAAGCTTTCTTT.

This clone is a singleton in its sample. This chain uses TRBV2 with TRBJ2-4; 8 positions agree with TRBD2. The J segment lost 2 bases and the V segment lost 8 bases, leaving 8 bases of the junction unmatched. The CDR3 is 15 amino acids. Per the germline V gene, CDR1 is SNHLY and CDR2 is FYNNEI. CDR3 coding DNA: TGTGCCAGCCGACGGGGGGGCTGGACCAAAAACATTCAGTACTTC. It translates to CASRRGGWTKNIQYF.

The gene calls are TRBV29-1 and TRBJ1-2, with 9 nucleotides matching TRBD1. Germline V gene sequence: CDR1 SQVTM, CDR2 ANQGSEA. The J segment lost 8 bases and the V segment lost 8 bases, leaving 12 bases of the junction unmatched. The CDR3 has 13 residues. In DNA, the CDR3 is TGCAGCTCTACCATCGGGACAGGGCCCGGCTACACCTTC. Its protein product is CSSTIGTGPGYTF.

The V gene is TRBV4-2, the J gene TRBJ1-4; D gene uncertain. V was trimmed by 0 bases and J by 2 bases, leaving 10 bases between them. This CDR3 is 16 amino acids long. The V gene's germline CDR1 is LGHNA and CDR2 YNFKEQ. CDR3 region: CASSQDRVPTNEKLFF. Here the CDR3 DNA reads TGTGCCAGCAGCCAAGATAGGGTCCCCACTAATGAAAAACTGTTTTTT.

The rearrangement links TRBV18 to TRBJ1-2, with D unclear. This CDR3 is 15 amino acids long. Looked up from germline, CDR1 is KGHSH and CDR2 is LQKENI. The V end was cut by 0 bases, the J end by 0 bases, with 8 bases between. CDR3 region: CASSPPPSTNYGYTF. CDR3 bases: TGTGCCAGCTCACCACCCCCCTCGACTAACTATGGCTACACCTTC.

The rearrangement joins TRBV28 to TRBJ1-2; no clear D. The CDR3 consists of 12 residues. The ends were cut back, 2 bases at V and 2 bases at J, with 3 bases in the middle. The germline gives CDR1 MDHEN, CDR2 SYDVKM. In nucleotides, the CDR3 is TGTGCCAGCAGTTTAGGGAACTATGGCTACACCTTC. Amino acids: CASSLGNYGYTF.

This clone was recorded a few times. The chain couples TRBV7-9 to TRBJ1-4, with D possibly TRBD1 on 5 matching bases. The length of the CDR3 is 13 residues. Germline-derived CDR1 and CDR2 are SEHNR and FQNEAQ (reference sequence). V was trimmed by 6 bases and J by 7 bases, leaving 12 bases between them. The CDR3 sequence: CASSSEGSEKLFF. The CDR3, as DNA: TGTGCCAGCAGTTCTGAGGGGAGTGAAAAACTGTTTTTT.

The chain links TRBV13 to TRBJ2-1, with 11 bases that match TRBD2. V shed 3 bases and J 4 bases; nucleotides not matched to a gene: 8. Germline CDR1 reads PRHDT; CDR2 reads FYEKMQ (reference sequence). The CDR3 loop spans 17 amino acids. The DNA of the CDR3 is TGTGCCAGCAGCTTGATGGGACTAGCGGACTGGTACAATGAGCAGTTCTTC. Amino acid sequence: CASSLMGLADWYNEQFF.

J is TRBJ2-7 and V is TRBV6-5; D perhaps matches TRBD2 (5 bases). From germline, CDR1 is MNHEY and CDR2 SVGAGI. The CDR3 has 14 residues. V lost 2 bases, J lost 3 bases, and 11 bases lay in between. CDR3 protein: CASSYTAENYEQYF. The CDR3 bases are TGTGCCAGCAGTTACACAGCGGAGAACTACGAGCAGTACTTC.

This sequence joins TRBV7-9 and TRBJ1-2; 8 bases are a match to TRBD1. Germline assignment: CDR1 SEHNR and CDR2 FQNEAQ (reference sequence). The CDR3 has 16 amino acids. Unmatched junction bases numbered 5, after V lost 1 base and J lost 1 base. Here the CDR3 reads CASSLGGQGSNYGYTF. CDR3 bases: TGTGCCAGCAGCTTAGGTGGACAGGGAAGTAACTATGGCTACACCTTC. The entire variable domain, with the rest obtained from reference TRBV7-9 and TRBJ1-2, is as follows: DTGVSQNPRHKITKRGQNVTFRCDPISEHNRLYWYRQTLGQGPEFLTYFQNEAQLEKSRLLSDRFSAERPKGSFSTLEIQRTEQGDSAMYLCASSLGGQGSNYGYTFGSGTRLTVV.

CDR3 nucleotide sequence: TGTGCCAGCAGCCAAGGGGCGGGAACGTTGGGAAACATTCAGTACTTC. This encodes CASSQGAGTLGNIQYF. V is TRBV3-1 (or the pseudogene TRBV3-2) and J is TRBJ2-4; a possible D gene is TRBD2 (6 bases). This CDR3 has 16 residues. Germline V CDR1 and CDR2: LGHDT, YNNKEL (reference sequence). Trimming pared 1 base from V and 6 bases from J, leaving 16 bases between.

CDR3 bases: TGTGCCAGCAGCTTGAGGGTGGTATCCGGGGAGCTGTTTTTT. Translated, it gives CASSLRVVSGELFF. The J gene is TRBJ2-2, the V gene TRBV7-2; D may be TRBD2 (5 bases). The CDR3 runs to 14 residues. The germline V gene encodes CDR1 SGHTA and CDR2 FQGNSA. V lost 3 bases and J lost 6, with 11 bases in between.

The sample holds one count of this clone. This CDR3 is CASSENRGASIGNTIYF. The CDR3 DNA follows: TGTGCCAGCAGTGAAAACCGAGGCGCCTCTATTGGAAACACCATATATTTT. The genes are TRBV6-1 and TRBJ1-3, with unresolved D. The V end was cut by 2 bases, the J end by 3 bases, with 17 bases between. CDR3 size: 17 residues. CDR1 and CDR2 from the germline V gene are MNHNS and SASEGT.

This clone is a singleton in its sample. This chain uses TRBV6-6 with TRBJ1-5, with a possible D match to TRBD1 (6 bases). Trimming cost V 6 bases and J 3 bases, with 12 bases left between them. CDR1 and CDR2 from the germline V gene are MNHNY and SVGAGI (reference sequence). The CDR3 length is 14 residues. CDR3: CASSPTGPNQPQHF. The CDR3 bases are TGTGCCAGCAGCCCAACAGGGCCCAATCAGCCCCAGCATTTT.

This clone was recorded only once. This sequence joins TRBV7-3 and TRBJ2-2, with 7 bases lining up with TRBD1. Germline assignment: CDR1 SGHTA and CDR2 FQGTGA. The CDR3 runs to 15 residues. Trimming at V came to 5 bases and at J to 0 bases, leaving 3 bases not matched to a gene. CDR3 DNA: TGTGCCAGCAGCCGGGACAGCACGAACACCGGGGAGCTGTTTTTT. This gives the protein CASSRDSTNTGELFF.

This chain joins TRBV6-5 and TRBJ2-3; unclear D gene. Germline CDR1 is MNHEY and CDR2 is SVGAGI. The V gene lost 0 bases and the J gene lost 1 base, with 5 bases spanning the gap. The CDR3 extends over 14 amino acids. The DNA of the CDR3 is TGTGCCAGCAGTTACTCCGCGGGCACAGATACGCAGTATTTT. It is translated as CASSYSAGTDTQYF.

The gene calls are TRBV7-2 and TRBJ1-3, with a weak D call TRBD1 (5 bases). Germline values: CDR1 SGHTA, CDR2 FQGNSA. Trimming left V 9 bases short and J 4 bases short, with 16 bases between. The CDR3 extends over 14 amino acids. CDR3 loop: CASRDLRTGNTIYF. CDR3 sequence (DNA): TGTGCCAGTCGGGACCTTCGGACGGGAAACACCATATATTTT.

The chain has TRBV4-1 and TRBJ1-5, with D possibly TRBD1 on 5 matching bases. With 0 bases removed from V and 3 bases from J, the gap between germline ends came to 12 bases. The CDR3 runs to 16 residues. CDR1 MGHRA and CDR2 YSYEKL come from the germline V gene. The DNA for the CDR3 is TGCGCCAGCAGCCAAGATGGGGGGACGGACAATCAGCCCCAGCATTTT. Its protein product is CASSQDGGTDNQPQHF.

The J gene is TRBJ1-1, the V gene TRBV5-1, with 7 bases aligning to TRBD1. Per germline, CDR1 SGHRS and CDR2 YFSETQ. The CDR3 runs to 15 residues. Trimming removed 1 base from V and 1 base from J; junction bases left unmatched: 4. CDR3 sequence: CASSLRGLENTEAFF. CDR3 sequence (DNA): TGCGCCAGCAGCTTGAGGGGGCTGGAGAACACTGAAGCTTTCTTT.

The chain uses TRBV29-1 and TRBJ2-7, with 8 bases that match TRBD2. V was pared by 4 bases and J by 4 bases, with 6 bases of the junction left unmatched. The CDR3 sequence is 13 residues long. Germline lookup yields CDR1 SQVTM and CDR2 ANQGSEA. The CDR3 loop reads CSVGREREYEQYF. As DNA, the CDR3 is TGCAGCGTTGGGAGGGAGCGGGAGTACGAGCAGTACTTC.

The chain is built from TRBV5-6 and TRBJ2-6, with TRBD2 as a possible D gene (5 bases). The CDR3 is made up of 16 amino acids. The ends were cut back, 0 bases at V and 0 bases at J, with 7 bases in the middle. The germline V gene has CDR1 SGHDT and CDR2 YYEEEE. The CDR3 is CASSLDGSSGANVLTF. The CDR3 nucleotides read TGTGCCAGCAGCTTGGATGGGAGCTCTGGGGCCAACGTCCTGACTTTC. The whole variable domain, filled in from reference TRBV5-6 and TRBJ2-6, reads DAGVTQSPTHLIKTRGQQVTLRCSPKSGHDTVSWYQQALGQGPQFIFQYYEEEERQRGNFPDRFSGHQFPNYSSELNVNALLLGDSALYLCASSLDGSSGANVLTFGAGSRLTVL.